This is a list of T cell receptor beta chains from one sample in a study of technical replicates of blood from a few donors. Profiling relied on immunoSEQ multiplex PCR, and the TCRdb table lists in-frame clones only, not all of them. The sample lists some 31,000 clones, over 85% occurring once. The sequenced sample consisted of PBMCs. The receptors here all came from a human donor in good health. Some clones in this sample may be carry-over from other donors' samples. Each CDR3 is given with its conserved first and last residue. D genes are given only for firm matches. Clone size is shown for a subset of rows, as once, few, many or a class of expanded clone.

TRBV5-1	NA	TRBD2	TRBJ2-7	TGCGCCAGCAGCTTTTCGGGCGGGAGCTACGAGCAGTACTTC	CASSFSGGSYEQYF
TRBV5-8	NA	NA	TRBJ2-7	TGTGCCAGCAGCTTGTCAGGGATGAGCTCCTACGAGCAGTACTTC	CASSLSGMSSYEQYF
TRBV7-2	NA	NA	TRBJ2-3	TGTGCCAGCAGCTTAAGTGTCGGGGGTGCACGGGATACGCAGTATTTT	CASSLSVGGARDTQYF
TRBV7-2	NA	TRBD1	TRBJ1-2	TGTGCCAGCACCTCACAGGGGGCGGGCCTTTTCTACACCTTC	CASTSQGAGLFYTF
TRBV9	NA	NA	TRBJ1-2	TGTGCCAGCAGCGTAGGACAGGCGAACTATGGCTACACCTTC	CASSVGQANYGYTF
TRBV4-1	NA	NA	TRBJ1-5	TGCGCCAGCAGCCAGGTTACAGGGTACGATCAGCCCCAGCATTTT	CASSQVTGYDQPQHF
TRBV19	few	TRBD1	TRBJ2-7	TGTGCCAGTAGTCGGACAGGGGGAACATTGGAGCAGTACTTC	CASSRTGGTLEQYF
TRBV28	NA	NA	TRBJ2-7	TGTGCCAGCAGTCCCGAACTCCTGAGGTCGCGGCGCACCTCCTACGAGCAGTACTTC	CASSPELLRSRRTSYEQYF
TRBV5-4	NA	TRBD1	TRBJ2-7	TGTGCCAGCAGCTGGCGGGACAGGGATTACGAGCAGTACTTC	CASSWRDRDYEQYF
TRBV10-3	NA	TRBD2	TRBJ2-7	TGTGCCATCAGTGAGCCAGGGACTAGCACCTACGAGCAGTACTTC	CAISEPGTSTYEQYF
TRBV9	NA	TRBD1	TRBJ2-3	TGTGCCAGCAGCGGGACAGGAACAGATACGCAGTATTTT	CASSGTGTDTQYF
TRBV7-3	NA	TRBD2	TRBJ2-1	TGTGCCAGCAGCTACAGGACTAGCGGGTTAAATGAGCAGTTCTTC	CASSYRTSGLNEQFF
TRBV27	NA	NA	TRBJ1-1	TGTGCCAGCAGCCTCCTGGGGGGGAAGAGGACTGAAGCTTTCTTT	CASSLLGGKRTEAFF
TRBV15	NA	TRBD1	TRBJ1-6	TGTGCCACCAGCAGAGATGACAGGGAAATATCACCCCTCCACTTT	CATSRDDREISPLHF
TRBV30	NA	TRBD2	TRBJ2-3	TGTGCCTGGGGACTAGCGGACTACGAAACCTCCCCAGATACGCAGTATTTT	CAWGLADYETSPDTQYF
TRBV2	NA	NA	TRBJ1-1	TGTGCCGGGGCGGGGGAAGGGATCACTGAAGCTTTCTTT	CAGAGEGITEAFF
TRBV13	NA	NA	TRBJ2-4	TGTGCCAGCAGCTTAGACGGGGCCAAAAACATTCAGTACTTC	CASSLDGAKNIQYF
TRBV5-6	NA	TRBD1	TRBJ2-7	TGTGCCAGCAGCTTCCTATCCGGGACAGGGGTTCACGAGCAGTACTTC	CASSFLSGTGVHEQYF
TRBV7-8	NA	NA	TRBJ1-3	TGTGCCAGCAGCCCCCGCGGCTCTGGAAACACCATATATTTT	CASSPRGSGNTIYF
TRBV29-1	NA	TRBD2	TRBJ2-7	TGCAGCGTTGGACTAGCTTACGAGCAGTACTTC	CSVGLAYEQYF
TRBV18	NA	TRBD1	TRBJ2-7	TGTGCCAGCTCGCCTGGACAGGACTTCCTACGAGGGCAGTACTTC	CASSPGQDFLRGQYF
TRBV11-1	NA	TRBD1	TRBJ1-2	TGTGCCAGCAGCTTATTCTACGTTCCAGGGGGATATGGCTACACCTTC	CASSLFYVPGGYGYTF
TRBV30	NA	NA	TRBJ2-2	TGTGCCTTCATCCCGGCGATTACGGGCACCGGGGAGCTGTTTTTT	CAFIPAITGTGELFF
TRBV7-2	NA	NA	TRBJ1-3	TGTGCCAGCAGCTTTGAGGGCAGCTCTGGAAACACCATATATTTT	CASSFEGSSGNTIYF
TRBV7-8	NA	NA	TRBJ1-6	TGTGCCAGCAGCTCCGGGACAACCAATTCACCCCTCCACTTT	CASSSGTTNSPLHF
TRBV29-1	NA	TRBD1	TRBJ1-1	TGCAGCGCTGGGACAGAGAACACTGAAGCTTTCTTT	CSAGTENTEAFF
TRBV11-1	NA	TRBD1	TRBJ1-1	TGTGCCAGCAGCGTAGGGACAGGGGTCATGAACACTGAAGCTTTCTTT	CASSVGTGVMNTEAFF
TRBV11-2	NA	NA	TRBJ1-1	TGTGCCAGCAGCCCCGGGGGACGGCTTGGGGCTGAAGCTTTCTTT	CASSPGGRLGAEAFF
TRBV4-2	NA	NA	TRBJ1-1	TGTGCCAGCAGCCAAGCGGGTGGGAACACTGAAGCTTTCTTT	CASSQAGGNTEAFF
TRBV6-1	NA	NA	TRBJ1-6	TGTGCCACCCCCGGTGGGGGAGGGAATTCACCCCTCCACTTT	CATPGGGGNSPLHF
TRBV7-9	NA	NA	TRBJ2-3	TGTGCCAGCAGCTTAGCGGGCAACACAGATACGCAGTATTTT	CASSLAGNTDTQYF
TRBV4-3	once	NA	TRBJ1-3	TGCGCCAGCAGCCAAGACAGGGGCCCTTTCTCTGGAAACACCATATATTTT	CASSQDRGPFSGNTIYF